The rows below give T cell receptor beta chains drawn from one sample of a study of beta chain features in type 1 diabetes. Clones were read by immunoSEQ multiplex PCR, and TCRdb kept only the in-frame ones, dropping some. The sample consists of about 160,000 clones, approximately 8% of them appearing once. Sequenced material: central memory CD4+ T cells from blood. The source of these receptors is a man younger than 30 with type 1 diabetes. Each CDR3 is given with its conserved first and last residue. D genes are given only for firm matches. A row's size may be missing; if present it is once, few, many or a size class.

TRBV28,NA,TRBD2,TRBJ2-1,TGTGCCAGCAGTTTAAGGCGGGGGGGTTACAATGAGCAGTTCTTC,CASSLRRGGYNEQFF
TRBV30,NA,NA,TRBJ2-1,TGTGCCTGGAGTTTAGGGGCCCTAGGGGGTACAATTGGTGAGCAGTTCTTC,CAWSLGALGGTIGEQFF
TRBV18,few,NA,TRBJ1-2,TGTGCCAGCTCACCCCCACAGTGGGGCTACACCTTC,CASSPPQWGYTF
TRBV6-6,few,TRBD1,TRBJ2-7,TGTGCCAGCAGTTACCGTCACAGGGGATCCCACGAGCAGTACTTC,CASSYRHRGSHEQYF
TRBV5-6,few,TRBD1,TRBJ1-2,TGTGCCAGCAGCCCGGGACAGGGAAGCTATGGCTACACCTTC,CASSPGQGSYGYTF
TRBV5-1,NA,TRBD1,TRBJ2-2,TGCGCCAGCAGCAGACAGGGGGAGAACACCGGGGAGCTGTTTTTT,CASSRQGENTGELFF
TRBV2,NA,NA,TRBJ1-2,TGTGCCAGCAGCCGAGGGAAGGGGGTCTATGGCTACACCTTC,CASSRGKGVYGYTF
TRBV7-2,few,TRBD2,TRBJ2-7,TGTGCCAGCAGCTTAAGCGGGGGGCCCAGCTCCTACGAGCAGTACTTC,CASSLSGGPSSYEQYF
TRBV2,NA,NA,TRBJ1-1,TGTGCCAGCAGTGGGGAGGGCGCAAACACTGAAGCTTTCTTT,CASSGEGANTEAFF
TRBV19,few,TRBD1,TRBJ1-2,TGTGCCAGTAGAGATCCGGGACAGTTGAACTATGGCTACACCTTC,CASRDPGQLNYGYTF
TRBV6-6,NA,NA,TRBJ2-1,TGTGCCAGCAGTTACTCGAGTAGTTTCGGGGATGAGCAGTTCTTC,CASSYSSSFGDEQFF
TRBV9,few,TRBD1,TRBJ2-7,TGTGCCAGCAGCAATTCAGGGGACAGACCCTACGAGCAGTACTTC,CASSNSGDRPYEQYF
TRBV30,few,NA,TRBJ1-5,TGTGCCTGGAGTCCCCTTGGGGGCAGCAATCAGCCCCAGCATTTT,CAWSPLGGSNQPQHF
TRBV28,NA,NA,TRBJ1-1,TGTGCCAGCAGTACAGGGAGTCGCACTGAAGCTTTCTTT,CASSTGSRTEAFF
TRBV2,NA,NA,TRBJ2-7,TGTGCCAGCAGTACTGAGACCTACGAGCAGTACTTC,CASSTETYEQYF
TRBV5-1,few,TRBD1,TRBJ2-6,TGCGCCAGCAGCTTAGGCGGACAGGGAATCTCTGGGGCCAACGTCCTGACTTTC,CASSLGGQGISGANVLTF